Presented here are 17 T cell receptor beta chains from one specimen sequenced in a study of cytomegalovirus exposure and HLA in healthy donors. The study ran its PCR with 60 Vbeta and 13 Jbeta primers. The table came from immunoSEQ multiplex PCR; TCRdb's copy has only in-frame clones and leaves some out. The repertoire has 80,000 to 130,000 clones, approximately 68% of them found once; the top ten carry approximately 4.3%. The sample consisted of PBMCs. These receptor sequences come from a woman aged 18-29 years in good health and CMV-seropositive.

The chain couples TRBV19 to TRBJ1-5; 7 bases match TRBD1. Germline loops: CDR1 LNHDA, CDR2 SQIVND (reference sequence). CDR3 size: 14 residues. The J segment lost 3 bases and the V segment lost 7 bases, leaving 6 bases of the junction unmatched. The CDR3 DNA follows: TGTGCCAGTAATTGGGACAGTTACAATCAGCCCCAGCATTTT. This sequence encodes CASNWDSYNQPQHF.

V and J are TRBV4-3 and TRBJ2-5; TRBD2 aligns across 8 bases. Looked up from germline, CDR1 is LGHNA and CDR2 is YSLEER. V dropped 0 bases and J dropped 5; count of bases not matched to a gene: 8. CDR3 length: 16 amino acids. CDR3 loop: CASSQDPGLAGETQYF. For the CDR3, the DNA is TGCGCCAGCAGCCAAGATCCAGGACTAGCCGGGGAGACCCAGTACTTC.

The DNA for the CDR3 is TGTGCCAGCAGCAATCTTGGACAGGGGCCTGAGGGGGATACGCAGTATTTT. This sequence encodes CASSNLGQGPEGDTQYF. The chain joins TRBV11-1 to TRBJ2-3, with 9 bases matching TRBD1. V lost 5 bases to trimming and J lost 6 bases; unmatched junction nucleotides: 15. Germline CDR1 is SGHAT and CDR2 is FQDESV (reference sequence). This CDR3 is 17 amino acids long.

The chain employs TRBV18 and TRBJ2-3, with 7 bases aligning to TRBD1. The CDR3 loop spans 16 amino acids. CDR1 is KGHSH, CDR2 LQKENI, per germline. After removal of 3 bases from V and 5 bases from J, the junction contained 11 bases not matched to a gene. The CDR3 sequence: CASSPRQTGTLDTQYF. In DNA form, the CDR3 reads TGTGCCAGCTCACCTCGCCAGACAGGGACCCTAGATACGCAGTATTTT.

CDR3 region: CASSAGAANQPQHF. DNA of the CDR3: TGTGCCAGCAGCGCAGGGGCAGCAAATCAGCCCCAGCATTTT. V and J are TRBV7-2 and TRBJ1-5, with a tentative D call TRBD1 (6 bases). CDR1 SGHTA and CDR2 FQGNSA come from the germline V gene. V gave up 5 bases and J gave up 4 bases, with 12 bases separating them. The CDR3 contains 14 residues.

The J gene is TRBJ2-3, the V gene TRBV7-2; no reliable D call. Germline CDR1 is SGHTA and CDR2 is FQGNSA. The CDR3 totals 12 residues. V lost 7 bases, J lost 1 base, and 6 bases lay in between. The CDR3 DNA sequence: TGTGCCAGCACCCCCGGCACAGATACGCAGTATTTT. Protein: CASTPGTDTQYF.

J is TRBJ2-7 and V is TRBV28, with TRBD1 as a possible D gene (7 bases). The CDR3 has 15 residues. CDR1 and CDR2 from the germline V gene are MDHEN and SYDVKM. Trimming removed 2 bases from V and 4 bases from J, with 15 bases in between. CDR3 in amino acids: CASSLGGGPMYEQYF. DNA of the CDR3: TGTGCCAGCAGTTTAGGAGGGGGCCCTATGTACGAGCAGTACTTC.

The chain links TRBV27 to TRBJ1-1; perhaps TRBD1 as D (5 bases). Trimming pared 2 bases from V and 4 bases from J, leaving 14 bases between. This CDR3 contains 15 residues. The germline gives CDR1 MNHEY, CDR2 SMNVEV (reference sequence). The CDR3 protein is CASSLVMGRGTEAFF. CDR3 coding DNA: TGTGCCAGCAGTTTAGTAATGGGGCGTGGCACTGAAGCTTTCTTT.

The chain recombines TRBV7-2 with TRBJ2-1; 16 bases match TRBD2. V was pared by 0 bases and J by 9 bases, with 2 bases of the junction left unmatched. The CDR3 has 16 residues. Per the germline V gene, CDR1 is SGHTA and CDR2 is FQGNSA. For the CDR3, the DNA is TGTGCCAGCAGCTTAGCGGGGACTAGCGGGAGGGGTGAGCAGTTCTTC. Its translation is CASSLAGTSGRGEQFF.

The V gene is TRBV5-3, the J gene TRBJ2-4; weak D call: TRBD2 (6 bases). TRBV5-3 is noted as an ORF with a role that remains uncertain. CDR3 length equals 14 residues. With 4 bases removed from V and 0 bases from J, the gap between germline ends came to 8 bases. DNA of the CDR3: TGTGCCAGAAGCCGGGACTTAGCCAAAAACATTCAGTACTTC. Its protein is CARSRDLAKNIQYF.

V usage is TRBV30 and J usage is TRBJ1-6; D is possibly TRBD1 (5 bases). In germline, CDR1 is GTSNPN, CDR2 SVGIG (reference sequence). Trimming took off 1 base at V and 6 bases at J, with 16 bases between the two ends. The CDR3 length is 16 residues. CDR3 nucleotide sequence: TGTGCCTGGAGTGAAGTAGGGGATACAGCTAATTCACCCCTCCACTTT. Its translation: CAWSEVGDTANSPLHF.

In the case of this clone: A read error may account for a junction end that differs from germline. DNA for the CDR3: TGTTCCAGCCGACTAGCGGGGGACGAGCAGTACTTC. It specifies CSSRLAGDEQYF. The J gene is TRBJ2-7, the V gene TRBV7-9; 12 bases are shared with TRBD2. The CDR3 contains 12 residues. CDR1 is SEHNR and CDR2 is FQNEAQ in the germline V gene (reference sequence).

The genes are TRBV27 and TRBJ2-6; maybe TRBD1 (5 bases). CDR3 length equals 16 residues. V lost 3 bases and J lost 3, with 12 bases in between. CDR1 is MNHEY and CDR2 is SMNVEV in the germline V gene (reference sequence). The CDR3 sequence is CASSFGSGIGANVLTF. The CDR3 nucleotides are TGTGCCAGCAGTTTCGGTTCAGGGATTGGGGCCAACGTCCTGACTTTC.

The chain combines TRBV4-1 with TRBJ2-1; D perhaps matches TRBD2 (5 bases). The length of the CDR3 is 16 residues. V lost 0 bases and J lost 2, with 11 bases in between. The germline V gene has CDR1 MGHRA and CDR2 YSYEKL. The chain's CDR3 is CASSQDGGSPYNEQFF. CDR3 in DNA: TGCGCCAGCAGCCAAGATGGTGGGAGCCCCTACAATGAGCAGTTCTTC.

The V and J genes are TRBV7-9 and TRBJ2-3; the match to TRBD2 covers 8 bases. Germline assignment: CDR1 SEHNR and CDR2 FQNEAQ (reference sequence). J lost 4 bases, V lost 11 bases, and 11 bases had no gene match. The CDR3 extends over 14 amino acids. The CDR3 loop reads CAGTGSGVADTQYF. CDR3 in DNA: TGTGCCGGCACGGGTAGCGGGGTCGCAGATACGCAGTATTTT.

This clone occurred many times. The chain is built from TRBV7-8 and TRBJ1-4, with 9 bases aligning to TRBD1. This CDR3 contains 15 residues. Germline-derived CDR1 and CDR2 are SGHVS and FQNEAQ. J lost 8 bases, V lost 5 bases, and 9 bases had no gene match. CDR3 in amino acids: CASSGGTGRGEKLFF. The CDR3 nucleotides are TGTGCCAGCAGCGGCGGGACAGGGAGGGGGGAAAAACTGTTTTTT.

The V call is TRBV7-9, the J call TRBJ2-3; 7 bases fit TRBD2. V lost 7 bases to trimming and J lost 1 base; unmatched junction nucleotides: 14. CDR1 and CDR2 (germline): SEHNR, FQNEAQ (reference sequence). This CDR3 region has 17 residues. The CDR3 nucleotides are TGTGCCAGCAACCCAGGACTAGGACGGGCTGGCACAGATACGCAGTATTTT. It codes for CASNPGLGRAGTDTQYF.